These 27 T cell receptor beta chains were sequenced from one sample in a study of blood T cell repertoires in COVID-19. Sequenced by immunoSEQ multiplex PCR; TCRdb stores in-frame clones only, minus some. The table records about 190,000 clones, about 85% of them present only once. Sequenced input: peripheral blood. These receptors were collected from a man older than 75 with COVID-19, enrolled during active disease.

This clone was observed once. The chain combines TRBV5-1 with TRBJ1-3; 7 bases align to TRBD1. With 0 bases clipped from V and 4 bases from J, the junction kept 7 bases outside the gene matches. Germline CDR1 reads SGHRS; CDR2 reads YFSETQ. This CDR3 is built from 16 residues. The CDR3 DNA reads as TGCGCCAGCAGCTTGGCCCGGGGGACAGTCGGAAACACCATATATTTT. Amino acid sequence: CASSLARGTVGNTIYF.

The chain carries TRBV6-5 and TRBJ1-1; the D is unclear. The V gene's germline CDR1 is MNHEY and CDR2 SVGAGI. The CDR3 extends over 12 amino acids. Deletions cut 4 bases from V and 2 bases from J, with 5 bases between. CDR3 in DNA: TGTGCCAGCAGTTTACATAACACTGAAGCTTTCTTT. Translated: CASSLHNTEAFF.

The chain employs TRBV6-2 or TRBV6-3 and TRBJ1-2, with D maybe TRBD1 (6 bases). With 4 bases removed from V and 4 bases from J, the gap between germline ends came to 10 bases. There are 13 residues in the CDR3. CDR1 and CDR2 (germline): MNHEY, SVGEGT. CDR3 nucleotides: TGTGCCAGCAGTTTAGCAGGGGTCTATGGCTACACCTTC. It encodes CASSLAGVYGYTF.

This rearrangement joins TRBV5-1 to TRBJ1-6, with 7 bases fitting TRBD1. Germline V gene data show CDR1 as SGHRS and CDR2 as YFSETQ. The CDR3 contains 17 residues. Trimming removed 2 bases from V and 5 bases from J; junction bases left unmatched: 10. This chain's CDR3 is CASSFGTVGGDNSPLHF. DNA of the CDR3: TGCGCCAGCAGCTTTGGGACAGTCGGAGGGGATAATTCACCCCTCCACTTT.

The chain combines TRBV6-1 with TRBJ1-2, with 8 bases aligning to TRBD1. Germline CDR1 and CDR2: MNHNS and SASEGT. V shed 0 bases and J 8 bases; nucleotides not matched to a gene: 8. This CDR3 region has 15 residues. CDR3 loop: CASSEAPDRVHGYTF. DNA for the CDR3: TGTGCCAGCAGTGAAGCACCGGACAGGGTTCACGGCTACACCTTC.

V gene TRBV7-9 combines with J gene TRBJ1-2, with 9 positions matching TRBD1. V trimming: 6 bases; J trimming: 3 bases; junction bases outside the gene matches: 5. Germline lookup yields CDR1 SEHNR and CDR2 FQNEAQ (reference sequence). The CDR3 contains 14 residues. The CDR3 nucleotides read TGTGCCAGCAGGCGGACAGGGGCGGACTATGGCTACACCTTC. It encodes CASRRTGADYGYTF.

The chain links TRBV9 to TRBJ1-1, with 9 bases matching TRBD1. Trimming at V came to 4 bases and at J to 5 bases, leaving 3 bases not matched to a gene. Germline V gene sequence: CDR1 SGDLS, CDR2 YYNGEE. There are 13 residues in the CDR3. The CDR3 spells CASSRDRDTEAFF. The DNA of the CDR3 is TGTGCCAGCAGCCGGGACAGGGATACTGAAGCTTTCTTT.

The CDR3 DNA sequence: TGTGCCAGCAGTTACAGGCAGGTCTATGGCTACACCTTC. This encodes CASSYRQVYGYTF. The rearrangement links TRBV6-2 or TRBV6-3 to TRBJ1-2; D gene unclear. CDR1 and CDR2 (germline): MNHEY, SVGEGT. CDR3 size: 13 residues. Trimming took off 2 bases at V and 4 bases at J, with 8 bases between the two ends.

The J gene is TRBJ1-3, the V gene TRBV5-5; D may be TRBD1 (6 bases). CDR3 size: 14 residues. The V and J ends lost 4 bases and 4 bases respectively, with 12 bases between them. Germline values: CDR1 SGHKS, CDR2 YYEKEE (reference sequence). CDR3 amino acids: CASSPGGAGNTIYF. In DNA form, the CDR3 reads TGTGCCAGCAGCCCGGGGGGGGCCGGAAACACCATATATTTT.

In this sample, this clone turned up once. V is TRBV5-5 and J is TRBJ1-6; no clear D gene. There are 16 residues in the CDR3. The germline V gene encodes CDR1 SGHKS and CDR2 YYEKEE (reference sequence). Trimming took off 2 bases at V and 4 bases at J, with 13 bases between the two ends. The chain's CDR3 is CASSFRLMNYNSPLHF. CDR3 coding DNA: TGTGCCAGCAGCTTCCGACTGATGAATTATAATTCACCCCTCCACTTT.

The rearrangement uses TRBV2 and TRBJ1-3; D might be TRBD1 (6 bases). Per germline, CDR1 SNHLY and CDR2 FYNNEI. Trimming took 3 bases from V and 14 from J, leaving 14 bases between them. This CDR3 has 12 amino acids. CDR3 bases: TGTGCCAGCAGTGACTCAGGGGACGCCGTATATTTT. Amino acid sequence: CASSDSGDAVYF. The entire variable domain, with the rest obtained from reference TRBV2 and TRBJ1-3, is as follows: EPEVTQTPSHQVTQMGQEVILRCVPISNHLYFYWYRQILGQKVEFLVSFYNNEISEKSEIFDDQFSVERPDGSNFTLKIRSTKLEDSAMYFCASSDSGDAVYFGEGSWLTVV.

V usage is TRBV19 and J usage is TRBJ2-1; 9 bases map to TRBD1. The CDR3 has 13 amino acids. Germline V lookup: CDR1 LNHDA, CDR2 SQIVND (reference sequence). The V gene end was trimmed by 5 bases and the J gene end by 9 bases; junction bases not matched to a gene: 5. CDR3 sequence: CASSSTGGGEQFF. The CDR3 nucleotides read TGTGCCAGTAGTTCCACAGGGGGCGGTGAGCAGTTCTTC.

This clone was counted a few times. The chain has TRBV5-4 and TRBJ1-2; D is unresolved. V was clipped by 5 bases and J by 7 bases, with 12 bases between them. Germline-derived CDR1 and CDR2 are SGHNT and YYREEE (reference sequence). This CDR3 contains 12 residues. The CDR3 region has the DNA TGTGCCAGCAGTCGGGGTGGAGCTGGCTACACCTTC. This gives the protein CASSRGGAGYTF.

The V and J genes are TRBV7-9 and TRBJ1-2; D is undetermined. The germline gives CDR1 SEHNR, CDR2 FQNEAQ (reference sequence). V was shortened by 2 bases and J by 1 base, with 5 bases between the two germline ends. The CDR3 spans 13 residues. Written as DNA, the CDR3 is TGTGCCAGCAGCTTACTCCTTAACTATGGCTACACCTTC. It translates to CASSLLLNYGYTF.

This clone came up once. The chain is built from TRBV18 and TRBJ2-7, with 8 nucleotides matching TRBD1. Germline V gene lookup returns CDR1 KGHSH and CDR2 LQKENI. The V and J ends lost 5 bases and 1 base, in that order; junction bases with no gene match: 7. The CDR3 sequence is 15 residues long. The CDR3 loop is CASSLQGEVSYEQYF. CDR3 nucleotide sequence: TGTGCCAGCTCATTACAGGGGGAAGTATCCTACGAGCAGTACTTC.

V and J are TRBV11-3 and TRBJ2-7; D possibly corresponds to TRBD2 (5 bases). The CDR3 runs to 14 residues. Germline values: CDR1 SGHNT, CDR2 YENEEA. V shed 1 base and J shed 0 bases, with 7 bases lying between them. CDR3 DNA sequence: TGTGCCAGCAGCTTAGGAGGGAACTCCTACGAGCAGTACTTC. Its translation is CASSLGGNSYEQYF.

This chain uses TRBV15 with TRBJ2-3; TRBD1 is a possible D gene (5 bases). With 8 bases removed from V and 0 bases from J, the gap between germline ends came to 15 bases. CDR1 and CDR2 from the germline V gene are LNHNV and YYDKDF (reference sequence). The CDR3 spans 15 residues. CDR3 region: CATSRRRGSTDTQYF. The CDR3 bases are TGTGCCACCTCCCGGCGAAGGGGTAGCACAGATACGCAGTATTTT. The whole variable domain, remainder taken from reference TRBV15 and TRBJ2-3, is DAMVIQNPRYQVTQFGKPVTLSCSQTLNHNVMYWYQQKSSQAPKLLFHYYDKDFNNEADTPDNFQSRRPNTSFCFLDIRSPGLGDTAMYLCATSRRRGSTDTQYFGPGTRLTVL.

V gene TRBV27 combines with J gene TRBJ1-6; TRBD1 matches 7 bases. The CDR3 runs 14 residues. J lost 9 bases, V lost 6 bases, and 8 bases had no gene match. Germline lookup yields CDR1 MNHEY and CDR2 SMNVEV (reference sequence). The CDR3 coding sequence is TGTGCCAGCAGCCCGACAGGGTACATTTCACCCCTCCACTTT. Amino acids: CASSPTGYISPLHF.

This clone was seen more than once but under ten times. The rearrangement joins TRBV29-1 to TRBJ2-3; no clear D gene. Trimming removed 0 bases at V and 2 bases at J, with 9 bases between. CDR3 length equals 14 residues. Germline-derived CDR1 and CDR2 are SQVTM and ANQGSEA. CDR3 residues: CSVEDEAHTDTQYF. In DNA, the CDR3 is TGCAGCGTTGAAGATGAGGCGCACACAGATACGCAGTATTTT.

This rearrangement joins TRBV6-1 to TRBJ1-2; possibly TRBD1 for D (6 bases). The CDR3 contains 15 residues. V gave up 2 bases and J gave up 5 bases, with 15 bases separating them. The V gene's germline CDR1 is MNHNS and CDR2 SASEGT. Here the CDR3 reads CASSEMTGPIYGYTF. CDR3 coding DNA: TGTGCCAGCAGTGAAATGACAGGCCCCATTTATGGCTACACCTTC.

The chain links TRBV6-5 to TRBJ1-4; TRBD1 agrees at 8 bases. This CDR3 is 15 amino acids long. Germline CDR1 MNHEY, CDR2 SVGAGI. Unmatched junction bases numbered 11, after V lost 7 bases and J lost 7 bases. In DNA form, the CDR3 reads TGTGCCAGCACCTCGGCCGGACAGGGCTCTGAAAAACTGTTTTTT. Translation: CASTSAGQGSEKLFF.

The chain uses TRBV19 and TRBJ1-6, with a weak D call TRBD1 (5 bases). V was clipped by 5 bases and J by 1 base, with 18 bases between them. CDR3 length equals 18 residues. Germline V lookup: CDR1 LNHDA, CDR2 SQIVND (reference sequence). CDR3 protein: CASSSGTALGSYNSPLHF. The DNA of the CDR3 is TGTGCCAGTAGTTCTGGGACTGCATTAGGGTCCTATAATTCACCCCTCCACTTT.

The rearrangement uses TRBV5-1 and TRBJ1-1; no firm D call. This CDR3 contains 14 residues. Germline CDR1 reads SGHRS; CDR2 reads YFSETQ. V was shortened by 6 bases and J by 3 bases, with 15 bases between the two germline ends. The CDR3 spells CASKSSSTDTEAFF. CDR3 nucleotide sequence: TGCGCCAGCAAAAGCTCCTCAACGGACACTGAAGCTTTCTTT.

This clone has only one observation. The chain is built from TRBV6-5 and TRBJ1-5; the D is unclear. Trimming removed 6 bases from V and 2 bases from J, with 11 bases in between. Germline CDR1 is MNHEY and CDR2 is SVGAGI. The CDR3 contains 14 residues. This CDR3 reads CASSRGYRNQPQHF. CDR3 sequence (DNA): TGTGCCAGCAGCCGGGGATATCGCAATCAGCCCCAGCATTTT.

The chain combines TRBV10-3 with TRBJ1-6; D may be TRBD1 (5 bases). V lost 4 bases to trimming and J lost 8 bases, with 9 bases between them. CDR1 and CDR2 from the germline V gene are ENHRY and SYGVKD. This CDR3 has 13 amino acids. The CDR3 protein is CAISVGRDSPLHF. Here the CDR3 DNA reads TGTGCCATCAGTGTGGGCAGGGATTCACCCCTCCACTTT.

The chain has TRBV20-1 and TRBJ2-3; D might be TRBD1 (6 bases). The CDR3 extends over 14 amino acids. Germline CDR1 reads DFQATT; CDR2 reads SNEGSKA (reference sequence). Trimming left V 3 bases short and J 5 bases short, with 15 bases between. The CDR3: CSASLGRGGDTQYF. The CDR3 bases are TGCAGTGCTAGTCTCGGAAGAGGGGGAGATACGCAGTATTTT.

This chain connects TRBV6-2 or TRBV6-3 to TRBJ1-1; D is unclear. Germline V CDR1 and CDR2: MNHEY, SVGEGT. The CDR3 sequence is 13 residues long. V lost 5 bases, J lost 1 base, and 8 bases lay in between. Written as DNA, the CDR3 is TGTGCCAGCAGTCAAGACAAGAACACTGAAGCTTTCTTT. As protein: CASSQDKNTEAFF.